The 23 T cell receptor beta chains presented below share a single source sample, sequenced in a study of CD8+ T cells in alopecia areata. cDNA prepared by RNA extraction and subsequent reverse transcription served as the template for sequencing. Sequencing used immunoSEQ multiplex PCR; TCRdb keeps in-frame clones, though not all of them. The sample includes approximately 280,000 clones, none of them occurring once. Cutaneous lymph node cells were pooled, and they were sorted using CD4, CD8alpha, NKG2D, NKG2ACE and other markers. The material sequenced was CD4+ T cells sorted from a lymph node. The receptors here all came from a C3H/HeJ mouse with alopecia areata. Mouse strain MHC haplotype: H2-k.

Details on this clone: All gene names here are mouse names. The CDR3 DNA, read in part, is TGTGCCTGGAGTCTAGTACACTGGACCGGG. It yields the protein CAWSLVHWTG. The whole CDR3 sequence reads CAWSLVHWTGQLYF. The chain links TRBV31 to TRBJ2-2; tentative D call: TRBD2 (5 bases). The CDR3 end lies 4 residues beyond the end of the read and is filled in from the germline J gene. The CDR3 has 14 residues. Germline assignment: CDR1 GKSSPN and CDR2 SITVG. Trimming took 0 bases from V and 5 from J, leaving 10 bases between them.

In this sample, this clone turned up a few times. Gene names refer to mouse genes. The CDR3 end is not reached by the read, which stops 4 residues before it; the germline J gene fills it in. V and J are TRBV5 and TRBJ1-1; weak D call: TRBD1 (5 bases). The germline gives CDR1 LGHNA, CDR2 YNLKQL (reference sequence). CDR3 length equals 13 residues. The CDR3 spells CASSQGQPREVFF. The DNA read from the CDR3 is TGTGCCAGCAGCCAAGGACAGCCTAGA.

This clone appeared many times. Mouse gene names and germline throughout. The sequence runs out 4 residues before the end of the CDR3; the remainder is reconstructed from the germline J gene. Other DNA sequences from this sample encode an identical CDR3 as well. The chain links TRBV1 to TRBJ2-7; 10 bases align to TRBD1. The J segment lost 0 bases and the V segment lost 1 base, leaving 0 bases of the junction unmatched. Per germline, CDR1 NSQYPW and CDR2 LRSPGD (reference sequence). The CDR3 is 15 amino acids. Incomplete CDR3 DNA: TGCACCTGCAGTGCAGGGACAGGGGGCTCCTAT. This sequence encodes CTCSAGTGGSY. In full, the CDR3 reads CTCSAGTGGSYEQYF.

This clone was seen more than once but under ten times. Gene names denote mouse genes. Read data end 4 residues before the CDR3 end; the end is taken from the germline J gene. The genes are TRBV13-3 and TRBJ1-2, with 8 bases matching TRBD1. Germline loops: CDR1 NNHDY, CDR2 SYVADS. The CDR3 covers 12 residues. CDR3 residues: CASSPRGRDYTF. The sequenced CDR3 bases are TGTGCCAGCAGTCCCAGGGGGCGC.

This clone has just a few counts. Mouse gene names and germline throughout. The CDR3 sequence is CASSGNRVGAEQFF. The CDR3 DNA, read in part, is TGTGCCAGCAGTGGAAACAGGGTAGGTGCT. This chain joins TRBV13-1 and TRBJ2-1; D possibly corresponds to TRBD1 (6 bases). The CDR3 end lies 4 residues beyond the end of the read and is filled in from the germline J gene. CDR1 and CDR2 (germline): NSHNY, SYGAGN. Trimming shortened V by 3 bases and J by 6 bases, and 13 bases separated the two germline ends. This CDR3 spans 14 amino acids.

This clone turned up a few times. Gene names denote mouse genes. The read stops 4 residues short of the end of the CDR3; the missing end is completed from the germline J gene. The chain uses TRBV1 and TRBJ2-7; 7 bases are a match to TRBD1. This CDR3 region has 11 residues. Germline assignment: CDR1 NSQYPW and CDR2 LRSPGD (reference sequence). The CDR3 is CTCRTGYEQYF. The CDR3 DNA, read in part, is TGCACCTGCAGGACAGGGTAT.

This clone was seen a few times. Each gene name is a mouse one. The CDR3 end is not reached by the read, which stops 4 residues before it; the germline J gene fills it in. The J gene is TRBJ2-3, the V gene TRBV13-1; 9 bases map to TRBD2. V shed 7 bases and J 1 base; nucleotides not matched to a gene: 4. CDR1 NSHNY and CDR2 SYGAGN come from the germline V gene. CDR3 size: 14 residues. The sequenced part of the CDR3 DNA is TGTGCCAGCTTGGGGGGGCGGGGTGCAGAA. Its protein product is CASLGGRGAE. The full-length CDR3 reads as CASLGGRGAETLYF.

This clone has more than one count but fewer than ten. Each gene name is a mouse one. The CDR3 end is not reached by the read, which stops 4 residues before it; the germline J gene fills it in. The rearrangement joins TRBV19 to TRBJ2-2; TRBD2 agrees at 12 bases. Germline assignment: CDR1 FNHDT and CDR2 SITEND (reference sequence). V trimming: 5 bases; J trimming: 4 bases; junction bases outside the gene matches: 6. The CDR3 totals 16 residues. CDR3 region: CASRRDWGAGTGQLYF. CDR3 DNA (partial): TGTGCCAGCAGACGGGACTGGGGGGCCGGCACCGGG.

For this clone: Any gene name here is a mouse gene name. The sequence runs out 4 residues before the end of the CDR3; the remainder is reconstructed from the germline J gene. The chain uses TRBV13-3 and TRBJ1-2, with TRBD1 matching over 7 bases. The CDR3 loop spans 11 amino acids. Germline CDR1 NNHDY, CDR2 SYVADS. CDR3 DNA (partial): TGTGCCAGCAGAACAGGGGAC. Encoded protein: CASRTGD. The entire CDR3 sequence reads CASRTGDDYTF.

This clone was observed a few times. Genes here carry mouse names. The read ends 4 residues early relative to the CDR3; the germline J gene fills the gap. This same CDR3 is encoded by further DNA sequences in the sample. The chain carries TRBV31 and TRBJ2-2; 8 bases are shared with TRBD2. CDR3 length: 15 residues. Germline trimming cut 0 bases from V and 3 bases from J; bases unmatched to any gene: 3. The germline gives CDR1 GKSSPN, CDR2 SITVG. CDR3 protein: CAWSLRGGDTGQLYF. The sequenced part of the CDR3 DNA is TGTGCCTGGAGTCTGAGGGGGGGCGACACCGGG.

About this clone: The genes and germline here are from mouse. Read sequence stops 3 residues before the CDR3 end, and the germline J gene provides the missing end. Other DNA sequences within the sample encode an identical CDR3. The rearrangement uses TRBV19 and TRBJ1-6; 9 bases line up with TRBD1. TRBJ1-6 is given ORF status, its function remaining uncertain. The CDR3 has 14 amino acids. Germline CDR1 reads FNHDT; CDR2 reads SITEND (reference sequence). With V trimmed by 3 bases and J by 5 bases, 0 bases remained unmatched. CDR3 protein: CASSRQGDNSPLYF. The CDR3 bases that were read are TGTGCCAGCAGTAGACAGGGGGATAATTCGCCC.

This clone was seen more than once but under ten times. Mouse names are used for the genes. The read gets to within 4 residues of the CDR3 end, and the germline J gene fills in the rest. This same CDR3 is encoded by further DNA sequences in the sample. The chain carries TRBV13-3 and TRBJ2-5; 7 bases match TRBD1. The CDR3 has 13 residues. The germline V gene encodes CDR1 NNHDY and CDR2 SYVADS. The V and J ends lost 6 bases and 2 bases, in that order; junction bases with no gene match: 3. This chain's CDR3 is CASTRQGQDTQYF. CDR3 DNA (partial): TGTGCCAGCACCAGACAGGGCCAAGAC. Drawing the rest from reference TRBV13-3 and TRBJ2-5, the complete variable domain is EAAVTQSPRSKVAVTGGKVTLSCHQTNNHDYMYWYRQDTGHGLRLIHYSYVADSTEKGDIPDGYKASRPSQENFSLILELASLSQTAVYFCASTRQGQDTQYFGPGTRLLVL.

In its sample, this clone was seen a few times. Any gene name here is a mouse gene name. The read ends 4 residues before the CDR3 terminus; that terminus is restored from the germline J gene. The chain is built from TRBV31 and TRBJ2-4; 8 bases fit TRBD2. The CDR3 is 14 amino acids. V shed 1 base, J shed 2 bases, and the junction held 2 bases outside the gene matches. Germline values: CDR1 GKSSPN, CDR2 SITVG. Incomplete CDR3 DNA: TGTGCCTGGAGTCCACTGGGGGTTCAAAAC. Translated, it gives CAWSPLGVQN. The CDR3, in full, reads CAWSPLGVQNTLYF.

Remarks on this clone: Mouse germline and gene names are used. The read terminates 4 residues ahead of where the CDR3 ends, so the germline J gene completes it. The chain couples TRBV1 to TRBJ2-3; the match to TRBD2 covers 8 bases. Germline V gene sequence: CDR1 NSQYPW, CDR2 LRSPGD (reference sequence). Unmatched junction bases numbered 4, after V lost 4 bases and J lost 1 base. This CDR3 has 15 residues. The DNA read from the CDR3 is TGCACCTGCAGTGAAGTGACTGGGGGTGCAGAA. Protein product: CTCSEVTGGAE. From start to end, the CDR3 is CTCSEVTGGAETLYF.

There are a few counts of this clone. The gene names given are mouse names. Read data end 4 residues before the CDR3 end; the end is taken from the germline J gene. The chain couples TRBV13-1 to TRBJ2-4, with 7 positions matching TRBD1. Losses at the gene ends were 3 bases for V and 0 bases for J; bases not matched to a gene: 4. Germline V gene sequence: CDR1 NSHNY, CDR2 SYGAGN. The CDR3 contains 15 residues. The CDR3: CASSGGTASQNTLYF. The sequenced part of the CDR3 DNA is TGTGCCAGCAGTGGAGGGACAGCTAGTCAAAAC.

This clone was picked up a small number of times. Gene names are the mouse ones. This specimen includes other DNA sequences encoding the same CDR3. The sequenced CDR3 bases are TGCACCTGCAGTGCAGATCCAGGGGGAAACACA. Amino acids: CTCSADPGGNT. The full CDR3 reads CTCSADPGGNTEVFF. The rearrangement joins TRBV1 to TRBJ1-1; the match to TRBD1 covers 7 bases. Read data end 4 residues before the CDR3 end; the end is taken from the germline J gene. Germline CDR1 NSQYPW, CDR2 LRSPGD (reference sequence). Germline trimming cut 0 bases from V and 1 base from J; bases unmatched to any gene: 2. This CDR3 is 15 amino acids long.

This clone was seen only a few times. A much bigger clone sits one base away, suggesting this may be a read error. The gene names here belong to mouse. The read terminates 4 residues before the CDR3 end, so the remaining end is supplied by the germline J gene. This chain uses TRBV13-3 with TRBJ1-1, with D possibly TRBD1 on 5 matching bases. The CDR3 has 13 amino acids. Per the germline V gene, CDR1 is NNHDY and CDR2 is SYVADS. CDR3 residues: CASSGTGGEEVFF. The DNA read from the CDR3 is TGTGCCAGCAGTGGGACTGGGGGGGAA.

This clone was counted many times. The gene names here belong to mouse. The missing CDR3 end, 4 residues past where the read stops, is filled in from the germline J gene. Other DNA sequences in the same sample also yield this CDR3. J is TRBJ1-2 and V is TRBV13-1; D perhaps matches TRBD1 (6 bases). Trimming cost V 3 bases and J 4 bases, with 7 bases left between them. Germline CDR1 reads NSHNY; CDR2 reads SYGAGN. The CDR3 totals 12 residues. The CDR3 reads CASSAGVSDYTF. CDR3 bases read: TGTGCCAGCAGTGCAGGGGTCTCC.

As for this clone: Gene labels here are mouse ones. The CDR3 end is not reached by the read, which stops 4 residues before it; the germline J gene fills it in. This rearrangement joins TRBV31 to TRBJ2-1; 12 positions agree with TRBD2. After removal of 1 base from V and 4 bases from J, the junction contained 11 bases not matched to a gene. CDR1 and CDR2 from the germline V gene are GKSSPN and SITVG. The CDR3 is made up of 18 amino acids. CDR3: CAWSPSRDWGVLYAEQFF. The CDR3 bases that were read are TGTGCCTGGAGTCCATCTCGGGACTGGGGGGTCCTGTATGCT.

This clone showed up just a few times. The listed genes are named as in mouse. The sequence runs out 4 residues before the end of the CDR3; the remainder is reconstructed from the germline J gene. The chain uses TRBV31 and TRBJ2-5, with 10 bases fitting TRBD2. Per the germline V gene, CDR1 is GKSSPN and CDR2 is SITVG. The CDR3 has 16 amino acids. V trimming: 1 base; J trimming: 1 base; junction bases outside the gene matches: 5. The DNA read from the CDR3 is TGTGCCTGGAGTCACTGGGACTGGGGCGACCAAGAC. It is translated as CAWSHWDWGDQD. The complete CDR3 protein is CAWSHWDWGDQDTQYF.

As concerns this clone: Gene names refer to mouse genes. The read comes to an end 4 residues before the CDR3 does, leaving the germline J gene to fill in the end. In the same sample, other DNA sequences code for this CDR3. This chain uses TRBV13-1 with TRBJ1-2; TRBD1 agrees at 8 bases. The CDR3 loop spans 14 amino acids. Unmatched junction bases numbered 2, after V lost 4 bases and J lost 0 bases. Germline CDR1 NSHNY, CDR2 SYGAGN. The sequenced CDR3 bases are TGTGCCAGCAGTCCAGGGGGCGCAAACTCC. Protein: CASSPGGANS. The full CDR3 protein reads CASSPGGANSDYTF.

The sample holds a few counts of this clone. Mouse gene names apply. The DNA ends 4 residues before the CDR3 does, and the rest of the CDR3 is filled in from the germline J gene. The chain is built from TRBV5 and TRBJ2-5, with D unclear. V lost 0 bases to trimming and J lost 1 base, with 8 bases between them. The germline gives CDR1 LGHNA, CDR2 YNLKQL (reference sequence). The CDR3 sequence is 15 residues long. CDR3 bases read: TGTGCCAGCAGCCAAGAGCCAGTCTACCAAGAC. This encodes CASSQEPVYQD. The whole CDR3 sequence reads CASSQEPVYQDTQYF.

This clone occurred a few times. Gene names follow the mouse nomenclature. The read is 3 residues too short to cover the CDR3 end, so that end is filled in from the germline J gene. This rearrangement joins TRBV13-1 to TRBJ1-6, with unresolved D. TRBJ1-6 is an ORF, with its function uncertain. CDR1 and CDR2 from the germline V gene are NSHNY and SYGAGN. Trimming shortened V by 0 bases and J by 7 bases, and 8 bases separated the two germline ends. The CDR3 has 14 residues. The covered CDR3 bases are TGTGCCAGCAGTGATGTAGGGTGGAATTCGCCC. Encoded protein: CASSDVGWNSP. The entire CDR3 is CASSDVGWNSPLYF.